This TCR beta chain is drawn from a study of blood T cell repertoires in COVID-19. Study-level background: Acute-phase and convalescent COVID-19 samples originated in the United States, Italy and Spain.

From germline, CDR1 is SGHAT and CDR2 FQNNGV. The length of the CDR3 is 12 residues. Unmatched junction bases numbered 6, after V lost 5 bases and J lost 11 bases. Sequenced by immunoSEQ multiplex PCR; TCRdb stores in-frame clones only, minus some. The sample holds 120,000 or so clones, roughly 76% seen once. Concerning this clone: The same CDR3 can be traced to other DNA sequences in this sample.

The TCR sequence derives from a woman in her sixties or seventies with acute or convalescent COVID-19. V and J are TRBV11-2 and TRBJ1-1; 9 positions agree with TRBD1. The material sequenced was peripheral blood. The CDR3 spells CASSIGQGRAFF. The CDR3 coding sequence is TGTGCCAGCAGCATAGGACAGGGGCGGGCTTTCTTT. The full variable domain, completed using reference TRBV11-2 and TRBJ1-1, is EAGVAQSPRYKIIEKRQSVAFWCNPISGHATLYWYQQILGQGPKLLIQFQNNGVVDDSQLPKDRFSAERLKGVDSTLKIQPAKLEDSAVYLCASSIGQGRAFFGQGTRLTVV.